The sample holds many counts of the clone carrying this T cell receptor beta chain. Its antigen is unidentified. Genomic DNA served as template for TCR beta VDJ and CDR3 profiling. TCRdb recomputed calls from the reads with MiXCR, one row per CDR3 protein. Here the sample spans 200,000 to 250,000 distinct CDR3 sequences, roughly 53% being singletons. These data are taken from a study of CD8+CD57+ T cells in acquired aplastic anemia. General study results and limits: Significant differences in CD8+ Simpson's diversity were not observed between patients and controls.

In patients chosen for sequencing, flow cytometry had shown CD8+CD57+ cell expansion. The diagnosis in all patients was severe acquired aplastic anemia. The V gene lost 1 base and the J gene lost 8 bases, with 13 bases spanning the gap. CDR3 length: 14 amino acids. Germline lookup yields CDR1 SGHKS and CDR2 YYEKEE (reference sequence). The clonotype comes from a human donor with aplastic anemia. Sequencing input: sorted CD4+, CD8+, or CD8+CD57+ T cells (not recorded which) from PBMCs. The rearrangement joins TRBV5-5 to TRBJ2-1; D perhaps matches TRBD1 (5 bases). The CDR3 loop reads CASSLRGGHDEQFF. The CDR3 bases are TGTGCCAGCAGCTTGAGGGGTGGGCACGATGAGCAGTTCTTC.